The 25 T cell receptor beta chains listed next were all sequenced from one sample in a study of post-analysis software for immune sequencing data. Whole-study findings and limits: Compared with controls, patients had more of about 5 TRBV segments, including TRBV5-6, TRBV5-1 and TRBV20-1.

For these receptors, no antigen is known. Unique molecular identifiers tagged the TCR beta cDNA libraries. TCRdb fed the PCR reads into MiXCR, producing one record per CDR3 protein. Counted here are 750,000 to 950,000 distinct CDR3 sequences, 53% occurring once; the ten biggest clones make up approximately 4.2%. Material for sequencing was blood. The receptor source for this set is a girl aged 5-17 years with multiple sclerosis.

The chain joins TRBV5-1 to TRBJ2-5, with TRBD1 as a possible D gene (5 bases). The V gene's germline CDR1 is SGHRS and CDR2 YFSETQ. V was trimmed by 4 bases and J by 2 bases, leaving 15 bases between them. This CDR3 has 15 amino acids. Written as DNA, the CDR3 is TGCGCCAGCAGCCCCGTGGTGACAGTTCAAGAGACCCAGTACTTC. This translates into CASSPVVTVQETQYF.

This clonotype was recorded a few times. This chain uses TRBV2 with TRBJ1-4; D may be TRBD1 (6 bases). V lost 6 bases and J 8 bases, leaving 16 bases between the germline ends. The germline V gene encodes CDR1 SNHLY and CDR2 FYNNEI. The CDR3 length is 14 residues. The DNA of the CDR3 is TGTGCCAGCAGCCTGGCCCGGGGGGGCGAAAAACTGTTTTTT. Protein product: CASSLARGGEKLFF.

The rearrangement joins TRBV4-2 to TRBJ1-2; 10 bases are shared with TRBD1. Germline CDR1 and CDR2: LGHNA and YNFKEQ. The CDR3 runs to 15 residues. The V and J ends lost 1 base and 7 bases, in that order; junction bases with no gene match: 6. The CDR3 loop reads CASSQAGDRGGGYTF. CDR3 in DNA: TGTGCCAGCAGCCAAGCGGGGGACAGGGGTGGTGGCTACACCTTC.

The chain couples TRBV20-1 to TRBJ1-5, with 9 bases that match TRBD1. CDR1 and CDR2 from the germline V gene are DFQATT and SNEGSKA (reference sequence). V lost 4 bases and J lost 5; bases outside the gene matches: 9. This CDR3 comprises 15 residues. The CDR3 protein is CSATKPGQGDQPQHF. The CDR3 bases are TGCAGTGCTACCAAACCGGGACAGGGTGATCAGCCCCAGCATTTT.

This clonotype appeared a single time. This rearrangement joins TRBV20-1 to TRBJ2-1, with 7 bases aligning to TRBD2. V dropped 4 bases and J dropped 5; count of bases not matched to a gene: 11. Germline CDR1 and CDR2: DFQATT and SNEGSKA (reference sequence). The CDR3 totals 15 residues. The DNA for the CDR3 is TGCAGTGCTAAATGGTGGGCTAGCGGAAACAATGAGCAGTTCTTC. Translation: CSAKWWASGNNEQFF.

This clonotype occurred once. This chain links TRBV19 with TRBJ2-5, with 8 bases that match TRBD1. Trimming took 3 bases from V and 5 from J; bases not matched to a gene: 8. Germline loops: CDR1 LNHDA, CDR2 SQIVND (reference sequence). The CDR3 covers 15 residues. This chain's CDR3 is CASSIRQGASETQYF. The CDR3 bases are TGTGCCAGTAGTATCCGGCAGGGGGCATCGGAGACCCAGTACTTC.

This chain links TRBV29-1 with TRBJ2-7; D unresolved. The closer fit of TRBJ2-5 to the DNA end suggests the J call may be wrong. Looked up from germline, CDR1 is SQVTM and CDR2 is ANQGSEA. The CDR3 runs to 10 residues. CDR3 loop: CSVGAQTQYF. CDR3 bases: TGCAGCGTGGGTGCACAGACCCAGTACTTC.

The chain couples TRBV27 to TRBJ2-7; 7 nucleotides match TRBD1. The junction had 9 bases not matched to a gene; V was cut back by 3 bases and J by 7 bases. CDR1 is MNHEY and CDR2 is SMNVEV in the germline V gene (reference sequence). The length of the CDR3 is 14 residues. CDR3 DNA: TGTGCCAGCAGTTTGTTACAGGGGAGTGGGGAGCAGTACTTC. The encoded protein is CASSLLQGSGEQYF.

The V call is TRBV12-3 or TRBV12-4, the J call TRBJ2-4; 8 nucleotides match TRBD1. The V and J ends lost 6 bases and 8 bases, in that order; junction bases with no gene match: 12. The CDR3 contains 15 residues. CDR3 DNA: TGTGCCAGCAGCCTCCAAGGACAGGGAGAGGACATTCAGTACTTC. As protein: CASSLQGQGEDIQYF.

Concerning this clonotype: An end of the junction differs from the germline gene, which may be a read error. The chain uses TRBV27 and TRBJ1-2; D is ambiguous. The CDR3 loop spans 14 amino acids. CDR1 and CDR2 from the germline V gene are MNHEY and SMNVEV (reference sequence). The CDR3 DNA reads TGTGTCAGCTGCCACTCCGTCCCGTTGGGGGGCTACACCTTC. Translation: CVSCHSVPLGGYTF.

This chain links TRBV10-3 with TRBJ2-1; D is unresolved. The CDR3 is 11 amino acids. The V gene lost 6 bases and the J gene lost 7 bases, with 7 bases spanning the gap. Germline V CDR1 and CDR2: ENHRY, SYGVKD. Here the CDR3 reads CAIREGNEQFF. CDR3 DNA sequence: TGTGCCATCAGGGAAGGTAATGAGCAGTTCTTC.

The chain employs TRBV5-1 and TRBJ2-1, with 7 positions matching TRBD2. Germline V gene lookup returns CDR1 SGHRS and CDR2 YFSETQ. J lost 0 bases, V lost 4 bases, and 10 bases had no gene match. The CDR3 is 17 amino acids. The CDR3 region is CASSHTPSGSSYNEQFF. For the CDR3, the DNA is TGCGCCAGCAGCCATACCCCTAGCGGTAGCTCCTACAATGAGCAGTTCTTC.

This clonotype came up once. This sequence joins TRBV6-5 and TRBJ2-5; 11 bases are shared with TRBD2. The assigned J gene may be wrong: the sequence end matches TRBJ2-7 better. The length of the CDR3 is 16 residues. Germline V gene data show CDR1 as MNHEY and CDR2 as SVGAGI. The CDR3 is CASSSPRLAGKYEQYF. In nucleotides, the CDR3 is TGTGCCAGCAGTTCTCCCCGACTAGCGGGAAAGTACGAGCAGTACTTC.

The chain links TRBV4-1 to TRBJ1-1, with D tentatively TRBD1 (5 bases). This CDR3 comprises 19 residues. V lost 0 bases to trimming and J lost 0 bases, with 20 bases between them. Germline loops: CDR1 MGHRA, CDR2 YSYEKL. CDR3 loop: CASSQDRGSGFRLNTEAFF. The CDR3 nucleotides read TGCGCCAGCAGCCAAGATCGGGGGTCGGGATTCAGGTTGAACACTGAAGCTTTCTTT.

The chain links TRBV10-3 to TRBJ2-6, with 7 nucleotides matching TRBD1. The CDR3 is 16 amino acids. The junction had 5 bases not matched to a gene; V was cut back by 3 bases and J by 3 bases. Germline V CDR1 and CDR2: ENHRY, SYGVKD. The CDR3 sequence is CAISDPYRGGANVLTF. In DNA, the CDR3 is TGTGCCATCAGTGATCCTTACAGGGGTGGGGCCAACGTCCTGACTTTC.

This chain links TRBV5-1 with TRBJ2-5; 10 bases match TRBD2. CDR3 length equals 15 residues. The ends lost 3 bases at V and 3 bases at J; junction bases unmatched: 5. Germline CDR1 reads SGHRS; CDR2 reads YFSETQ. In nucleotides, the CDR3 is TGCGCCAGCAGCTCCCTAGCGGGGGTCAAAGAGACCCAGTACTTC. Translation: CASSSLAGVKETQYF.

This clonotype was counted only a few times. This rearrangement joins TRBV5-1 to TRBJ1-5, with D perhaps matching TRBD1 (5 bases). The V gene lost 3 bases and the J gene lost 0 bases, with 16 bases spanning the gap. Germline loops: CDR1 SGHRS, CDR2 YFSETQ. The CDR3 runs to 17 residues. The CDR3 bases are TGCGCCAGCAGCTGGGGACCCCTCGGAAGTAGCAATCAGCCCCAGCATTTT. It translates to CASSWGPLGSSNQPQHF.

The chain recombines TRBV12-3 or TRBV12-4 with TRBJ2-5; D is undetermined. The J call may not be correct, given that the DNA end is closer to TRBJ2-7. The CDR3 runs to 13 residues. CDR3 in DNA: TGTGCCAGCAGCAGAGAACTAAACAACGAGCAGTACTTC. Protein product: CASSRELNNEQYF.

The chain combines TRBV20-1 with TRBJ2-7; D perhaps matches TRBD2 (6 bases). CDR3 length: 13 amino acids. Germline loops: CDR1 DFQATT, CDR2 SNEGSKA (reference sequence). The V and J ends lost 6 bases and 6 bases respectively, with 18 bases between them. The CDR3, as DNA: TGCAGTGCCACTCCCGGCGGGACCTTCGAGCAGTACTTC. Translating gives CSATPGGTFEQYF.

This clonotype occurred a few times. The genes are TRBV28 and TRBJ2-3, with TRBD2 matching over 16 bases. The germline CDR1 and CDR2 sequences are MDHEN and SYDVKM. The CDR3 totals 16 residues. The junction had 4 bases not matched to a gene; V was cut back by 10 bases and J by 0 bases. CDR3 sequence reads: CATGTSGRVSTDTQYF. CDR3 bases: TGTGCCACTGGGACTAGCGGGAGGGTTAGCACAGATACGCAGTATTTT.

This clonotype was picked up a small number of times. The V call is TRBV7-8, the J call TRBJ2-1; no clear D gene. The germline V gene encodes CDR1 SGHVS and CDR2 FQNEAQ. The CDR3 extends over 14 amino acids. V gave up 2 bases and J gave up 2 bases, with 7 bases separating them. CDR3 sequence reads: CASSLLPTYNEQFF. The CDR3 region has the DNA TGTGCCAGCAGCTTATTACCGACCTACAATGAGCAGTTCTTC.

The genes are TRBV7-9 and TRBJ1-2, with unresolved D. CDR1 and CDR2 from the germline V gene are SEHNR and FQNEAQ (reference sequence). V lost 0 bases and J 6 bases, leaving 14 bases between the germline ends. The CDR3 runs to 15 residues. The CDR3 nucleotides are TGTGCCAGCAGCTTAGCGCTCGAAGGCGTGCATGGCTACACCTTC. Protein sequence: CASSLALEGVHGYTF.

This clonotype appeared a few times. V is TRBV14 and J is TRBJ2-5; unclear D gene. This CDR3 region has 13 residues. Germline CDR1 and CDR2: SGHDN and FVKESK. Trimming left V 1 base short and J 8 bases short, with 11 bases between. The CDR3 sequence is CASSQGRLVTQYF. The CDR3, as DNA: TGTGCCAGCAGCCAAGGACGATTGGTCACCCAGTACTTC. Looking up the rest from reference TRBV14 and TRBJ2-5 gives the full variable domain: EAGVTQFPSHSVIEKGQTVTLRCDPISGHDNLYWYRRVMGKEIKFLLHFVKESKQDESGMPNNRFLAERTGGTYSTLKVQPAELEDSGVYFCASSQGRLVTQYFGPGTRLLVL.

The V and J genes are TRBV7-6 and TRBJ2-5; 14 nucleotides line up with TRBD2. CDR1 is SGHVS and CDR2 is FNYEAQ in the germline V gene. The CDR3 loop spans 17 amino acids. V was pared by 0 bases and J by 3 bases, with 3 bases of the junction left unmatched. CDR3: CASSLAGLAGGKETQYF. CDR3 coding DNA: TGTGCCAGCAGCTTAGCCGGACTAGCGGGAGGCAAAGAGACCCAGTACTTC.

The chain combines TRBV7-9 with TRBJ2-3, with TRBD2 identical over 8 bases. The CDR3 runs to 14 residues. V gave up 8 bases and J gave up 4 bases; unmatched junction bases: 8. Per germline, CDR1 SEHNR and CDR2 FQNEAQ (reference sequence). CDR3 amino acids: CASQTSGGADTQYF. In DNA form, the CDR3 reads TGTGCCAGCCAAACTAGCGGAGGGGCAGATACGCAGTATTTT.